The sequence of this T cell receptor beta chain was determined in a study of cytomegalovirus exposure and HLA in healthy donors. Looking at the study overall: Earlier work reported 90 million to 120 million unique TCR beta sequences from about 170 million T cells.

Trimming took 0 bases from V and 5 from J, leaving 8 bases between them. CDR1 is LNHNV and CDR2 is YYDKDF in the germline V gene (reference sequence). The CDR3 loop spans 13 amino acids. PCR involved 60 Vbeta and 13 Jbeta primers. TCRdb keeps only in-frame clones here, not all; method: immunoSEQ multiplex PCR. The table includes about 98,000 clones, 60% to 85% detected once. Sequenced sample: PBMCs. The gene calls are TRBV15 and TRBJ2-7, with D unclear. The sequence derives from a man aged 55 to 70 in good health and CMV-seropositive. The CDR3 sequence: CATSRDAPDEQYF. The CDR3 DNA follows: TGTGCCACCAGCAGAGATGCGCCCGACGAGCAGTACTTC.